The 15 T cell receptor beta chains presented below share a single source sample, sequenced in a study of shared clonotypes between healthy human individuals. The assay was immunoSEQ multiplex PCR, and TCRdb's table has in-frame clones only and misses some. The sample holds 2,500,000 or so clones, about nine tenths seen once. Sequenced: naive CD4+ T cells from PBMCs. Subset denoted: CD45RA+ positively selected. The source of these receptors is a young man in good health. Some clones in this sample may be carry-over from other donors' samples.

This rearrangement joins TRBV5-4 to TRBJ1-4; perhaps TRBD1 as D (6 bases). Germline-derived CDR1 and CDR2 are SGHNT and YYREEE (reference sequence). The V gene lost 3 bases and the J gene lost 0 bases, with 12 bases spanning the gap. CDR3 length: 16 residues. CDR3 DNA: TGTGCCAGCAGCTCTCCGGGACAATCAACTAATGAAAAACTGTTTTTT. The encoded protein is CASSSPGQSTNEKLFF.

This chain links TRBV15 with TRBJ1-2, with 8 bases aligning to TRBD1. CDR1 is LNHNV and CDR2 is YYDKDF in the germline V gene (reference sequence). Trimming took 3 bases from V and 6 from J; bases not matched to a gene: 6. The CDR3 runs to 14 residues. CDR3 sequence (DNA): TGTGCCACCAGCAGCGGGGACAGGAGGAATGGCTACACCTTC. Residues: CATSSGDRRNGYTF.

The V gene is TRBV21-1, the J gene TRBJ2-7; the listed D gene, TRBD2, was not tested against the DNA. TRBV21-1 is given as a pseudogene. The CDR3 extends over 16 amino acids. CDR3 coding DNA: TGTGCCAGCAGCAAAGTTGCGGAGTTGCCTGACTACGAGCAGTACTTC. Translation: CASSKVAELPDYEQYF.

The chain is built from TRBV28 and TRBJ1-5; D uncertain. CDR3 length equals 14 residues. Deletions cut 3 bases from V and 3 bases from J, with 9 bases between. Germline CDR1 reads MDHEN; CDR2 reads SYDVKM. The CDR3: CASSFTADNQPQHF. DNA of the CDR3: TGTGCCAGCAGTTTTACAGCTGACAATCAGCCCCAGCATTTT.

The chain has TRBV6-1 and TRBJ2-3; TRBD2 matches 10 bases. V was pared by 6 bases and J by 3 bases, with 6 bases of the junction left unmatched. CDR1 is MNHNS, CDR2 SASEGT, per germline. This CDR3 has 15 residues. In DNA form, the CDR3 reads TGTGCCAGCAGGAAGGGGACTAGCGTAACAGATACGCAGTATTTT. Protein: CASRKGTSVTDTQYF.

The chain uses TRBV5-1 and TRBJ2-5; D is unclear. Germline values: CDR1 SGHRS, CDR2 YFSETQ. The V gene lost 3 bases and the J gene lost 1 base, with 10 bases spanning the gap. The CDR3 spans 14 residues. CDR3 sequence: CASSSGFSQETQYF. CDR3 DNA: TGCGCCAGCAGCTCCGGGTTTTCCCAAGAGACCCAGTACTTC.

This chain links TRBV2 with TRBJ2-2; no firm D call. Trimming cost V 4 bases and J 3 bases, with 9 bases left between them. Germline lookup yields CDR1 SNHLY and CDR2 FYNNEI. The CDR3 length is 14 residues. The CDR3 is CASSAHADTGELFF. The CDR3 DNA reads TGTGCCAGCAGTGCTCATGCGGACACCGGGGAGCTGTTTTTT.

This clone was picked up one time. The rearrangement uses TRBV18 and TRBJ2-7, with 10 bases fitting TRBD1. This CDR3 has 17 amino acids. Germline CDR1 and CDR2: KGHSH and LQKENI. V shed 3 bases and J 6 bases; nucleotides not matched to a gene: 14. The CDR3 sequence: CASSPLIRDRGPSEQYF. Here the CDR3 DNA reads TGTGCCAGCTCACCGCTGATCCGGGACAGGGGACCCTCCGAGCAGTACTTC.

The rearrangement uses TRBV4-3 and TRBJ2-1; 9 nucleotides agree with TRBD2. This CDR3 has 15 amino acids. Germline V gives CDR1 LGHNA, CDR2 YSLEER. V was pared by 0 bases and J by 6 bases, with 3 bases of the junction left unmatched. This chain's CDR3 is CASSQEGSGSNEQFF. The CDR3 DNA is TGCGCCAGCAGCCAAGAAGGTAGCGGGAGCAATGAGCAGTTCTTC.

The rearrangement joins TRBV7-9 to TRBJ1-1; possible D gene TRBD1, 6 bases. Deletions cut 5 bases from V and 10 bases from J, with 20 bases between. Germline CDR1 and CDR2: SEHNR and FQNEAQ (reference sequence). There are 14 residues in the CDR3. CDR3: CASSLQGPISAAFF. CDR3 nucleotide sequence: TGTGCCAGCAGCCTACAGGGACCCATTTCGGCAGCTTTCTTT.

The V gene is TRBV28, the J gene TRBJ2-7; weak D call: TRBD1 (5 bases). The V gene lost 3 bases and the J gene lost 7 bases, with 16 bases spanning the gap. Germline V gene sequence: CDR1 MDHEN, CDR2 SYDVKM. The CDR3 covers 14 residues. Written as DNA, the CDR3 is TGTGCCAGCAGTTTTTCCCGCACAGGCAGGGAGCAGTACTTC. This sequence encodes CASSFSRTGREQYF.

The count of this clone is one. The chain joins TRBV6-5 to TRBJ2-2; D is uncertain. With 6 bases removed from V and 4 bases from J, the gap between germline ends came to 6 bases. CDR3 size: 12 residues. The germline V gene has CDR1 MNHEY and CDR2 SVGAGI. Written as DNA, the CDR3 is TGTGCCAGCAGCGTACTCACCGGGGAGCTGTTTTTT. Its translation: CASSVLTGELFF.

The chain combines TRBV6-6 with TRBJ1-2, with D possibly being TRBD1 (5 bases). This CDR3 spans 14 amino acids. Germline V gene data show CDR1 as MNHNY and CDR2 as SVGAGI (reference sequence). V was shortened by 6 bases and J by 9 bases, with 20 bases between the two germline ends. CDR3 in amino acids: CASSLRARPQSYTF. CDR3 DNA: TGTGCCAGCAGCCTCAGGGCCCGGCCCCAAAGCTACACCTTC.

The chain has TRBV7-3 and TRBJ2-5; D remains unclear. This CDR3 has 13 residues. V lost 3 bases and J lost 4, with 9 bases in between. Per the germline V gene, CDR1 is SGHTA and CDR2 is FQGTGA. CDR3 residues: CASSLRLGETQYF. The DNA for the CDR3 is TGTGCCAGCAGCTTGAGGCTGGGAGAGACCCAGTACTTC.

V gene TRBV7-7 combines with J gene TRBJ2-5; 7 bases fit TRBD2. The length of the CDR3 is 16 residues. CDR1 SSHAT and CDR2 FNYEAQ come from the germline V gene (reference sequence). The trim removed 1 base at V and 5 bases at J, leaving 10 bases unmatched. The CDR3 nucleotides are TGTGCCAGCAGCTTAGGATTCGCGGGAGCTGGGGAGACCCAGTACTTC. Translated, it gives CASSLGFAGAGETQYF.